Presented here are 10 T cell receptor beta chains from one specimen sequenced in a study of T-cell memory formation after mild COVID-19. TCRdb fed the 5' RACE reads into MiXCR, producing one record per CDR3 protein. The sample records 150,000 to 200,000 distinct CDR3 sequences, around 16% being singletons. Sequenced input: PBMCs or a T cell subset sorted from them (not recorded which). The receptors originated from an adult woman who had mild COVID-19 (a few samples of this study predate the infection). Cell type and time point are not known.

This clonotype was observed a few times. The chain carries TRBV12-3 or TRBV12-4 and TRBJ2-2; 7 bases fit TRBD1. The CDR3 sequence is 15 residues long. The junction had 6 bases not matched to a gene; V was cut back by 5 bases and J by 3 bases. This CDR3 reads CASSKQGSYTGELFF. CDR3 DNA sequence: TGTGCCAGCAGTAAACAGGGGTCATACACCGGGGAGCTGTTTTTT.

This chain joins TRBV9 and TRBJ2-3; 7 bases are shared with TRBD1. CDR3 size: 16 residues. V dropped 4 bases and J dropped 3; count of bases not matched to a gene: 11. Germline V gene lookup returns CDR1 SGDLS and CDR2 YYNGEE. Here the CDR3 DNA reads TGTGCCAGCAGCTACCCCCGACAGGGTGGGACAGATACGCAGTATTTT. Its translation is CASSYPRQGGTDTQYF.

This chain joins TRBV12-3 or TRBV12-4 and TRBJ1-2; 9 bases are a match to TRBD1. The trim removed 8 bases at V and 8 bases at J, leaving 9 bases unmatched. This CDR3 contains 13 residues. CDR3 in amino acids: CASGTGGAWGYTF. In DNA, the CDR3 is TGTGCCAGCGGCACAGGGGGCGCGTGGGGCTACACCTTC.

The V gene is TRBV20-1, the J gene TRBJ2-3; D is perhaps TRBD2 (6 bases). The CDR3 runs 15 residues. Germline V gene data show CDR1 as DFQATT and CDR2 as SNEGSKA (reference sequence). The V and J ends lost 0 bases and 9 bases respectively, with 19 bases between them. CDR3 amino acids: CSARDETRFRRTQYF. In nucleotides, the CDR3 is TGCAGTGCTAGAGACGAGACTAGATTTAGGCGCACGCAGTATTTT.

This clonotype was seen repeatedly, ten times or more. The chain has TRBV6-5 and TRBJ2-1; 8 bases match TRBD1. Germline V gene sequence: CDR1 MNHEY, CDR2 SVGAGI. This CDR3 spans 16 amino acids. The J segment lost 5 bases and the V segment lost 2 bases, leaving 8 bases of the junction unmatched. The CDR3 loop reads CASSYAPGTGDNEQFF. CDR3 sequence (DNA): TGTGCCAGCAGTTACGCCCCCGGGACAGGCGACAATGAGCAGTTCTTC.

The chain has TRBV9 and TRBJ2-1; 8 bases fit TRBD2. Germline V lookup: CDR1 SGDLS, CDR2 YYNGEE. The CDR3 runs 15 residues. V dropped 0 bases and J dropped 7; count of bases not matched to a gene: 6. Here the CDR3 reads CASSVDGRGTNEQFF. CDR3 DNA: TGTGCCAGCAGCGTAGACGGGAGGGGGACAAATGAGCAGTTCTTC. The whole variable domain, remainder taken from reference TRBV9 and TRBJ2-1, is DSGVTQTPKHLITATGQRVTLRCSPRSGDLSVYWYQQSLDQGLQFLIQYYNGEERAKGNILERFSAQQFPDLHSELNLSSLELGDSALYFCASSVDGRGTNEQFFGPGTRLTVL.

CDR3 residues: CASSSPSSGSWTGELFF. For the CDR3, the DNA is TGTGCCAGCAGTTCCCCTTCTAGCGGGAGTTGGACCGGGGAGCTGTTTTTT. The chain is built from TRBV6-5 and TRBJ2-2; the match to TRBD2 covers 10 bases. CDR1 and CDR2 (germline): MNHEY, SVGAGI. There are 17 residues in the CDR3. V lost 4 bases and J lost 5; bases outside the gene matches: 10.

The chain links TRBV10-3 to TRBJ1-6, with no clear D. The ends were cut back, 3 bases at V and 7 bases at J, with 1 base in the middle. Germline V gives CDR1 ENHRY, CDR2 SYGVKD. CDR3 size: 11 residues. CDR3 sequence: CAISDNSPLHF. For the CDR3, the DNA is TGTGCCATCAGTGACAATTCACCCCTCCACTTT.

This clonotype was found a few times. The gene calls are TRBV14 and TRBJ1-1; D not resolved. V was shortened by 0 bases and J by 4 bases, with 6 bases between the two germline ends. Germline CDR1 reads SGHDN; CDR2 reads FVKESK. The CDR3 loop spans 13 amino acids. CDR3 residues: CASSQEIGTEAFF. CDR3 coding DNA: TGTGCCAGCAGCCAAGAAATTGGCACTGAAGCTTTCTTT. The full variable domain, in which reference TRBV14 and TRBJ1-1 provide the parts outside the CDR3, is EAGVTQFPSHSVIEKGQTVTLRCDPISGHDNLYWYRRVMGKEIKFLLHFVKESKQDESGMPNNRFLAERTGGTYSTLKVQPAELEDSGVYFCASSQEIGTEAFFGQGTRLTVV.

The V call is TRBV20-1, the J call TRBJ1-5; 10 bases line up with TRBD1. This CDR3 region has 14 residues. The J segment lost 4 bases and the V segment lost 5 bases, leaving 5 bases of the junction unmatched. CDR1 DFQATT and CDR2 SNEGSKA come from the germline V gene (reference sequence). For the CDR3, the DNA is TGCAGTGCTTTGCGGGACAGGGGAAATCAGCCCCAGCATTTT. This codes for CSALRDRGNQPQHF.